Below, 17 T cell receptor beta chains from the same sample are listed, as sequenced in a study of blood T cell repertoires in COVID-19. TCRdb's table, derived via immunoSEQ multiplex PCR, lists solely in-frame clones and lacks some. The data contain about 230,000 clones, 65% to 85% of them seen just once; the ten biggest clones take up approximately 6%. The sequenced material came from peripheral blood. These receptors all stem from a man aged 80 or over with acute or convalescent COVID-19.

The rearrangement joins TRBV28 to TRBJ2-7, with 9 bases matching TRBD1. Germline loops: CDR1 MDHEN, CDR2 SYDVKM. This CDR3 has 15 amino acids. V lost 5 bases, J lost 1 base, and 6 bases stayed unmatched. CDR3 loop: CASSGPGTGSYEQYF. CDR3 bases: TGTGCCAGCAGTGGCCCCGGGACAGGGTCCTACGAGCAGTACTTC.

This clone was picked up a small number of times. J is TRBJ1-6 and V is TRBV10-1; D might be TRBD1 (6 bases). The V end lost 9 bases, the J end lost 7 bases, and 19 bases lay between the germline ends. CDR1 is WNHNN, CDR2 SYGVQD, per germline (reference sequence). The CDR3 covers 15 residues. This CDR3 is CARERRGGGNSPLHF. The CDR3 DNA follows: TGCGCCAGAGAGCGCAGGGGCGGCGGGAATTCACCCCTCCACTTT.

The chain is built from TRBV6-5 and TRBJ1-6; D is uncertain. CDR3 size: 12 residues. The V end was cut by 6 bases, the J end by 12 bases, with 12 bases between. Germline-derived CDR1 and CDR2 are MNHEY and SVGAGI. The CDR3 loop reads CASSLRGGPLHF. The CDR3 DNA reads TGTGCCAGCAGCCTGCGAGGAGGACCCCTCCACTTT.

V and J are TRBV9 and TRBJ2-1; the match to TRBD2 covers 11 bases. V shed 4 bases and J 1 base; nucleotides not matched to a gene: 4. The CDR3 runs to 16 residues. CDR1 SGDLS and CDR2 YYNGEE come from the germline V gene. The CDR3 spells CASSPGLAVSYNEQFF. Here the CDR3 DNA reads TGTGCCAGCAGCCCGGGACTAGCGGTATCCTACAATGAGCAGTTCTTC.

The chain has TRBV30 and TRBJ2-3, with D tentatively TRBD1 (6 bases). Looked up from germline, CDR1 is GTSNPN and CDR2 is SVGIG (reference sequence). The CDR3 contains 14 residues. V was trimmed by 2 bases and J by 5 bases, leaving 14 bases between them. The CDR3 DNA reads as TGTGCCTGGAGTCCCTTGACAGGTCAAGATACGCAGTATTTT. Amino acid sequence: CAWSPLTGQDTQYF. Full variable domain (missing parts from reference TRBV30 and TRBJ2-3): SQTIHQWPATLVQPVGSPLSLECTVEGTSNPNLYWYRQAAGRGLQLLFYSVGIGQISSEVPQNLSASRPQDRQFILSSKKLLLSDSGFYLCAWSPLTGQDTQYFGPGTRLTVL.

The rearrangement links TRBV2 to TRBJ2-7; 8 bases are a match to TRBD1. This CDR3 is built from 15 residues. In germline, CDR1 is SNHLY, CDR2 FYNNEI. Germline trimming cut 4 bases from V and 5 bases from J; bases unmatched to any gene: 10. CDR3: CASSGLGTGGNEQYF. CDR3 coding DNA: TGTGCCAGCAGTGGACTTGGGACAGGTGGTAACGAGCAGTACTTC.

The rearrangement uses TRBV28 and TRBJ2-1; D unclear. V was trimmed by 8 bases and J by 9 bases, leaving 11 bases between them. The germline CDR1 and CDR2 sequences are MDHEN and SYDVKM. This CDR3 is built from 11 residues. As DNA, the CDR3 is TGTGCCAGCCGTACTGGTGTTGAGCAGTTCTTC. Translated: CASRTGVEQFF.

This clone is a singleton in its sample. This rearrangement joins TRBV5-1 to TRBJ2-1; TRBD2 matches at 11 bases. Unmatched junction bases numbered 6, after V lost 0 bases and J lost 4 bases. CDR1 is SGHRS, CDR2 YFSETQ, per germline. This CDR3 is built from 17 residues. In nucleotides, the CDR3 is TGCGCCAGCAGCTTGGACCCGACTAGCGGGGTTTACAATGAGCAGTTCTTC. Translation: CASSLDPTSGVYNEQFF.

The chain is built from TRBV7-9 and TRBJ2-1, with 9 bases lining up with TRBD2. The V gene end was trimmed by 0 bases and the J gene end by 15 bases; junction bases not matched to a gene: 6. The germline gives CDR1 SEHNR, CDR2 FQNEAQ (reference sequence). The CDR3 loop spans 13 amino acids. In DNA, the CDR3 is TGTGCCAGCAGCTTAGCCCCTGGACTAGCGCTGTTCTTC. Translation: CASSLAPGLALFF. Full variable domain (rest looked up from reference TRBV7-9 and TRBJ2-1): DTGVSQNPRHKITKRGQNVTFRCDPISEHNRLYWYRQTLGQGPEFLTYFQNEAQLEKSRLLSDRFSAERPKGSFSTLEIQRTEQGDSAMYLCASSLAPGLALFFGPGTRLTVL.

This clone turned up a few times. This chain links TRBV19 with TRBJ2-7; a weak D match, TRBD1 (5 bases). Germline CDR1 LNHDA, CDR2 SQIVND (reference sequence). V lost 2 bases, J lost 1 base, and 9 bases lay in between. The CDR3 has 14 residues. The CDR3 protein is CASSISTESYEQYF. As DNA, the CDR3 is TGTGCCAGTAGTATATCGACAGAATCCTACGAGCAGTACTTC.

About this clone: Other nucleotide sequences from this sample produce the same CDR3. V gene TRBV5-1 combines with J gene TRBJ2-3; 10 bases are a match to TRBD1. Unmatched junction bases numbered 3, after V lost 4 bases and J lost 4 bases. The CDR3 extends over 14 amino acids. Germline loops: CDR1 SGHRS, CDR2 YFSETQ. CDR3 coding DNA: TGCGCCAGCAGCCTGGGACAGGGGCCAGATACGCAGTATTTT. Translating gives CASSLGQGPDTQYF. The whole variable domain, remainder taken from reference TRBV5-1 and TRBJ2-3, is KAGVTQTPRYLIKTRGQQVTLSCSPISGHRSVSWYQQTPGQGLQFLFEYFSETQRNKGNFPGRFSGRQFSNSRSEMNVSTLELGDSALYLCASSLGQGPDTQYFGPGTRLTVL.

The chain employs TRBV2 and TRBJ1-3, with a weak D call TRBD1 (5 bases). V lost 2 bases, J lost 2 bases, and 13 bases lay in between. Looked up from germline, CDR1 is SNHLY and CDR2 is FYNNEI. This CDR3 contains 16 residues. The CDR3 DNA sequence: TGTGCCAGCAGTGAATGGCAGGGAGGCACTGGAAACACCATATATTTT. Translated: CASSEWQGGTGNTIYF.

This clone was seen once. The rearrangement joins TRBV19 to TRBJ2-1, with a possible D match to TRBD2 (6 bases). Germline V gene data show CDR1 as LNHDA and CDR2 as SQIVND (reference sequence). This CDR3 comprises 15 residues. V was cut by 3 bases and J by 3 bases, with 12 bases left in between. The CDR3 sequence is CASSMLGDFYNEQFF. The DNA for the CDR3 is TGTGCCAGTAGTATGTTAGGGGACTTCTACAATGAGCAGTTCTTC.

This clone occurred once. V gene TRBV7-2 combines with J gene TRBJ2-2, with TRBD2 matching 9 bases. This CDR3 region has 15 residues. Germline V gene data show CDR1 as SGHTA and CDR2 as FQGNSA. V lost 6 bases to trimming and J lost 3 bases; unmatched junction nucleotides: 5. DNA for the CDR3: TGTGCCAGCAGTGGAGCGGGAGGTCACACCGGGGAGCTGTTTTTT. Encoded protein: CASSGAGGHTGELFF. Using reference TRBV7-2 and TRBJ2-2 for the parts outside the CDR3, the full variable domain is GAGVSQSPSNKVTEKGKDVELRCDPISGHTALYWYRQSLGQGLEFLIYFQGNSAPDKSGLPSDRFSAERTGGSVSTLTIQRTQQEDSAVYLCASSGAGGHTGELFFGEGSRLTVL.

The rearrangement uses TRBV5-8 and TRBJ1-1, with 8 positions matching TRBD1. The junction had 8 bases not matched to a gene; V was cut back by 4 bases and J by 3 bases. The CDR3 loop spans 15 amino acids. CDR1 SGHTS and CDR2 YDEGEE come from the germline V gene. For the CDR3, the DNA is TGTGCCAGCAGCGCCCGGGGACAGGCGTACACTGAAGCTTTCTTT. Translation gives CASSARGQAYTEAFF. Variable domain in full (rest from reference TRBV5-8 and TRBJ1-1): EAGVTQSPTHLIKTRGQQATLRCSPISGHTSVYWYQQALGLGLQFLLWYDEGEERNRGNFPPRFSGRQFPNYSSELNVNALELEDSALYLCASSARGQAYTEAFFGQGTRLTVV.

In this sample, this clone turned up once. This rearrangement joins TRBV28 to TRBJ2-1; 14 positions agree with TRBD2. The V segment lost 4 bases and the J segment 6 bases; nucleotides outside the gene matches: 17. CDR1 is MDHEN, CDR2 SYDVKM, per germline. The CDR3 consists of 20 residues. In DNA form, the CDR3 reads TGTGCCAGCAGTTACTCCACCTCGGGACTAGCGGGAGCGTCCAGCAATGAGCAGTTCTTC. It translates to CASSYSTSGLAGASSNEQFF. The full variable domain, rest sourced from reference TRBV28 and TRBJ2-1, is DVKVTQSSRYLVKRTGEKVFLECVQDMDHENMFWYRQDPGLGLRLIYFSYDVKMKEKGDIPEGYSVSREKKERFSLILESASTNQTSMYLCASSYSTSGLAGASSNEQFFGPGTRLTVL.

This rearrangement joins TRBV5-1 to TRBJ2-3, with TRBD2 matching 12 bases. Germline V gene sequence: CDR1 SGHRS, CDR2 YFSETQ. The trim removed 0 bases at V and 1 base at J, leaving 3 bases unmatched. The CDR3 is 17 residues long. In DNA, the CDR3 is TGCGCCAGCAGCTTGGGACTAGCGGGAGAGGGCACAGATACGCAGTATTTT. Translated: CASSLGLAGEGTDTQYF.